These 27 T cell receptor beta chains originate from one sample sequenced in a study of blood T cell repertoires in COVID-19 (dated by TCRdb to about 2020). Library generation was performed with the immunoSEQ multiplex PCR assay. As stored in TCRdb, this immuneACCESS dataset retains in-frame rearrangements with V and J assigned. A fraction of the clones does not appear; measured against another copy, unresolved V genes explain less than half of the discrepancy, and the remainder lacks a known reason. For this sample the table gives just over 300,000 clones, of which over 75% were detected only once. The top ten hold around 2.2% of the sample. The material sequenced was PBMCs or T cells enriched from blood (not recorded which). The receptors shown here come from a man in his thirties or forties who had recovered from COVID-19.

This sequence joins TRBV19 and TRBJ2-5; TRBD1 matches 8 bases. Per the germline V gene, CDR1 is LNHDA and CDR2 is SQIVND (reference sequence). The CDR3 consists of 14 residues. With 3 bases clipped from V and 2 bases from J, the junction kept 2 bases outside the gene matches. CDR3 DNA: TGTGCCAGTAGTATTCAGGGGGCTCAAGAGACCCAGTACTTC. Encoded protein: CASSIQGAQETQYF. Full variable domain (remainder filled in from reference TRBV19 and TRBJ2-5): DGGITQSPKYLFRKEGQNVTLSCEQNLNHDAMYWYRQDPGQGLRLIYYSQIVNDFQKGDIAEGYSVSREKKESFPLTVTSAQKNPTAFYLCASSIQGAQETQYFGPGTRLLVL.

The chain recombines TRBV18 with TRBJ1-5, with 9 positions matching TRBD1. Trimming removed 5 bases from V and 2 bases from J; junction bases left unmatched: 4. Germline CDR1 reads KGHSH; CDR2 reads LQKENI. The CDR3 totals 15 residues. The CDR3 DNA follows: TGTGCCAGCTCAGGACAGGGGTTTGGCAATCAGCCCCAGCATTTT. The encoded protein is CASSGQGFGNQPQHF.

The chain combines TRBV13 with TRBJ2-3; tentatively, D is TRBD2 (6 bases). Trimming removed 0 bases from V and 0 bases from J, with 10 bases in between. The CDR3 consists of 16 residues. Per germline, CDR1 PRHDT and CDR2 FYEKMQ (reference sequence). The CDR3 loop reads CASSLGDGGSTDTQYF. As DNA, the CDR3 is TGTGCCAGCAGCTTAGGGGACGGGGGAAGCACAGATACGCAGTATTTT.

There are a few counts of this clone. This rearrangement joins TRBV9 to TRBJ1-3, with 7 bases fitting TRBD1. J gave up 1 base and V 0 bases, and 10 bases lay outside the gene matches. The CDR3 has 18 residues. Germline V lookup: CDR1 SGDLS, CDR2 YYNGEE. The CDR3 loop is CASSVAPRQGSSGNTIYF. The CDR3 DNA reads TGTGCCAGCAGCGTAGCCCCTCGACAGGGTTCATCTGGAAACACCATATATTTT.

CDR3 residues: CASSLSTGRGDNEQFF. For the CDR3, the DNA is TGTGCCAGCAGCCTTTCGACAGGGCGAGGGGACAATGAGCAGTTCTTC. The chain recombines TRBV5-4 with TRBJ2-1, with TRBD1 matching over 7 bases. V was clipped by 4 bases and J by 5 bases; unmatched bases: 12. CDR1 is SGHNT, CDR2 YYREEE, per germline (reference sequence). The CDR3 length is 16 residues. Based on the CDR3 plus reference TRBV5-4 and TRBJ2-1, the full variable domain is ETGVTQSPTHLIKTRGQQVTLRCSSQSGHNTVSWYQQALGQGPQFIFQYYREEENGRGNFPPRFSGLQFPNYSSELNVNALELDDSALYLCASSLSTGRGDNEQFFGPGTRLTVL.

The rearrangement uses TRBV25-1 and TRBJ2-7, with 8 bases matching TRBD2. This CDR3 contains 13 residues. The germline CDR1 and CDR2 sequences are MGHDK and SYGVNS. V was pared by 7 bases and J by 2 bases, with 4 bases of the junction left unmatched. The CDR3 region has the DNA TGTGCCAGCATGCCGGGGGGGGCCTACGAGCAGTACTTC. The encoded protein is CASMPGGAYEQYF.

This rearrangement joins TRBV2 to TRBJ1-2; D might be TRBD1 (5 bases). There are 13 residues in the CDR3. With 8 bases removed from V and 1 base from J, the gap between germline ends came to 11 bases. Germline V gene sequence: CDR1 SNHLY, CDR2 FYNNEI. This CDR3 reads CASGQGNNYGYTF. CDR3 sequence (DNA): TGTGCCAGCGGGCAGGGTAATAACTATGGCTACACCTTC.

This clone was seen ten or more times. V usage is TRBV15 and J usage is TRBJ2-3, with D maybe TRBD2 (5 bases). CDR3 size: 14 residues. The V gene lost 2 bases and the J gene lost 6 bases, with 12 bases spanning the gap. From germline, CDR1 is LNHNV and CDR2 YYDKDF (reference sequence). CDR3 DNA sequence: TGTGCCACCAGCAGACGTAAGACGGGGGATACGCAGTATTTT. The encoded protein is CATSRRKTGDTQYF.

Regarding this clone: Other nucleotide sequences in the sample specify the same CDR3. This chain links TRBV6-4 with TRBJ2-3; 7 bases align to TRBD1. Germline values: CDR1 MRHNA, CDR2 SNTAGT. This CDR3 comprises 15 residues. The V and J ends lost 0 bases and 3 bases, in that order; junction bases with no gene match: 3. The CDR3 DNA follows: TGTGCCAGCAGTGACTCTTCAGGGGGTACAGATACGCAGTATTTT. This gives the protein CASSDSSGGTDTQYF.

This chain joins TRBV2 and TRBJ2-2, with 9 positions matching TRBD1. Germline V gene data show CDR1 as SNHLY and CDR2 as FYNNEI. This CDR3 has 16 amino acids. Losses at the gene ends were 7 bases for V and 7 bases for J; bases not matched to a gene: 13. In DNA, the CDR3 is TGTGCCAGCACCTTAGACAGGGGGAAAAAGAACGGGGAGCTGTTTTTT. Its translation: CASTLDRGKKNGELFF.

The CDR3 here is CASSVGQGADEQYF. Here the CDR3 DNA reads TGTGCCAGCAGCGTAGGACAGGGGGCTGACGAGCAGTACTTC. The chain uses TRBV7-9 and TRBJ2-7; 11 nucleotides align to TRBD1. V shed 5 bases and J 5 bases; nucleotides not matched to a gene: 5. Germline CDR1 and CDR2: SEHNR and FQNEAQ (reference sequence). This CDR3 is 14 amino acids long.

V gene TRBV19 combines with J gene TRBJ2-3; 14 bases align to TRBD2. Germline CDR1 and CDR2: LNHDA and SQIVND (reference sequence). Trimming cost V 7 bases and J 4 bases; bases outside gene matches: 1. The CDR3 consists of 14 residues. The CDR3 loop is CASKTSGGADTQYF. In DNA, the CDR3 is TGTGCCAGTAAGACTAGCGGGGGGGCAGATACGCAGTATTTT.

The sample holds a few counts of this clone. V usage is TRBV9 and J usage is TRBJ2-5, with a possible D match to TRBD2 (6 bases). Trimming stripped 0 bases from V and 2 bases from J, with 11 bases between. CDR3 length equals 15 residues. CDR1 is SGDLS and CDR2 is YYNGEE in the germline V gene. The CDR3: CASSVAGRPQETQYF. Written as DNA, the CDR3 is TGTGCCAGCAGCGTAGCGGGGAGGCCACAAGAGACCCAGTACTTC.

This chain joins TRBV27 and TRBJ1-1; D gene ambiguous. The germline V gene has CDR1 MNHEY and CDR2 SMNVEV (reference sequence). The CDR3 is 15 amino acids. The germline V and J ends were trimmed by 5 bases and 0 bases, with 13 bases remaining between them. Here the CDR3 DNA reads TGTGCCAGCAGTCCGCAAACCGGGATGAACACTGAAGCTTTCTTT. This codes for CASSPQTGMNTEAFF.

The chain links TRBV10-3 to TRBJ1-3; no definite D call. Germline V gene sequence: CDR1 ENHRY, CDR2 SYGVKD. The ends were cut back, 6 bases at V and 2 bases at J, with 11 bases in the middle. The CDR3 extends over 14 amino acids. In DNA, the CDR3 is TGTGCCATCAGCCAAGAAGCGCCTGGAAACACCATATATTTT. Protein: CAISQEAPGNTIYF.

CDR3: CASSRGQGSTGELFF. CDR3 sequence (DNA): TGTGCCAGCAGCCGAGGACAGGGAAGCACCGGGGAGCTGTTTTTT. The V and J genes are TRBV5-6 and TRBJ2-2; 8 bases are a match to TRBD1. CDR1 SGHDT and CDR2 YYEEEE come from the germline V gene. The J segment lost 4 bases and the V segment lost 4 bases, leaving 6 bases of the junction unmatched. The CDR3 sequence is 15 residues long.

CDR3 DNA: TGTGCCATCAGTGAGCGAAACACCCGACTAGCGGGGGACGCTAGCACAGATACGCAGTATTTT. Amino acid sequence: CAISERNTRLAGDASTDTQYF. The chain uses TRBV10-3 and TRBJ2-3, with TRBD2 identical over 12 bases. V was clipped by 2 bases and J by 0 bases; unmatched bases: 15. In germline, CDR1 is ENHRY, CDR2 SYGVKD. The CDR3 consists of 21 residues.

V gene TRBV10-3 combines with J gene TRBJ2-3; 9 nucleotides agree with TRBD2. Per the germline V gene, CDR1 is ENHRY and CDR2 is SYGVKD. Trimming took 2 bases from V and 2 from J; bases not matched to a gene: 5. There are 16 residues in the CDR3. This chain's CDR3 is CAISEKSGGNTDTQYF. The CDR3 DNA reads as TGTGCCATCAGTGAGAAAAGCGGGGGGAACACAGATACGCAGTATTTT.

The J gene is TRBJ1-2, the V gene TRBV10-3, with no clear D. V lost 2 bases to trimming and J lost 8 bases, with 12 bases between them. The germline V gene encodes CDR1 ENHRY and CDR2 SYGVKD. The CDR3 totals 13 residues. The CDR3 region has the DNA TGTGCCATCAGTGAGGGGCGGGAAAGGGGCTACACCTTC. Residues: CAISEGRERGYTF.

The rearrangement links TRBV3-1 (or the pseudogene TRBV3-2) to TRBJ2-1; D might be TRBD1 (5 bases). The V end lost 4 bases, the J end lost 4 bases, and 20 bases lay between the germline ends. Germline loops: CDR1 LGHDT, CDR2 YNNKEL (reference sequence). The CDR3 covers 17 residues. This CDR3 reads CASSRSVTETRYNEQFF. For the CDR3, the DNA is TGTGCCAGCAGCCGGAGCGTGACAGAGACTCGGTACAATGAGCAGTTCTTC.

The chain uses TRBV4-3 and TRBJ2-7, with D perhaps TRBD1 (6 bases). Trimming took 0 bases from V and 7 from J, leaving 10 bases between them. This CDR3 spans 13 amino acids. CDR1 is LGHNA, CDR2 YSLEER, per germline. The CDR3 loop reads CASSQEFQGEQYF. The CDR3 coding sequence is TGCGCCAGCAGCCAAGAATTCCAGGGGGAGCAGTACTTC.

V is TRBV6-5 and J is TRBJ1-1; D is perhaps TRBD1 (6 bases). V gave up 5 bases and J gave up 3 bases, with 16 bases separating them. The CDR3 loop spans 15 amino acids. Germline V CDR1 and CDR2: MNHEY, SVGAGI. Here the CDR3 reads CASSLSGVWDTEAFF. The CDR3 coding sequence is TGTGCCAGCAGTCTCTCAGGGGTGTGGGACACTGAAGCTTTCTTT.

The chain uses TRBV2 and TRBJ1-2; maybe TRBD1 (5 bases). The V end lost 6 bases, the J end lost 7 bases, and 18 bases lay between the germline ends. The CDR3 loop spans 14 amino acids. CDR1 and CDR2 (germline): SNHLY, FYNNEI. CDR3 protein: CASRQDTQGGGYTF. DNA of the CDR3: TGTGCCAGCAGACAAGATACTCAGGGAGGTGGCTACACCTTC.

V is TRBV13 and J is TRBJ1-1, with D possibly being TRBD1 (6 bases). This CDR3 contains 14 residues. Germline-derived CDR1 and CDR2 are PRHDT and FYEKMQ (reference sequence). Trimming removed 5 bases at V and 4 bases at J, with 14 bases between. CDR3 loop: CASSRRGGRTEAFF. CDR3 nucleotide sequence: TGTGCCAGCAGCCGTCGCGGGGGGCGCACTGAAGCTTTCTTT.

The gene calls are TRBV11-3 and TRBJ2-6, with 8 bases identical to TRBD1. Germline V gives CDR1 SGHNT, CDR2 YENEEA. Trimming took 5 bases from V and 1 from J; bases not matched to a gene: 1. This CDR3 has 15 amino acids. CDR3 loop: CASSGTGSGANVLTF. CDR3 nucleotides: TGTGCCAGCAGCGGGACAGGTTCTGGGGCCAACGTCCTGACTTTC.

The chain carries TRBV30 and TRBJ1-3; 10 bases are a match to TRBD1. The V gene end was trimmed by 3 bases and the J gene end by 0 bases; junction bases not matched to a gene: 5. CDR1 is GTSNPN, CDR2 SVGIG, per germline (reference sequence). This CDR3 has 16 residues. This CDR3 reads CAWRSRQGASGNTIYF. DNA of the CDR3: TGTGCCTGGAGGAGTAGACAGGGGGCCTCTGGAAACACCATATATTTT.

J is TRBJ2-3 and V is TRBV14; 8 bases agree with TRBD2. Trimming at V came to 6 bases and at J to 2 bases, leaving 10 bases not matched to a gene. The CDR3 covers 16 residues. From germline, CDR1 is SGHDN and CDR2 FVKESK. CDR3 nucleotide sequence: TGTGCCAGCAGTCTCTATAGCGGGGCCTACACAGATACGCAGTATTTT. Its protein product is CASSLYSGAYTDTQYF. The variable domain in full, completed from reference TRBV14 and TRBJ2-3, reads EAGVTQFPSHSVIEKGQTVTLRCDPISGHDNLYWYRRVMGKEIKFLLHFVKESKQDESGMPNNRFLAERTGGTYSTLKVQPAELEDSGVYFCASSLYSGAYTDTQYFGPGTRLTVL.